This passage covers 10 T cell receptor beta chains from one sample sequenced in a study of T-cell reconstitution after alpha-beta-depleted transplantation in children. Unique molecular identifiers were used in preparing the TCRbeta library. TCRdb recomputed calls from the PCR reads with MiXCR, one row per CDR3 protein. The sample carries 550,000 to 600,000 distinct CDR3 sequences, approximately 22% recorded once. Here the sequenced sample was PBMCs, mostly from graft donor cells, taken 360 days after TCRalphabeta/CD19-depleted stem cell transplant. The receptors originated from a boy under three years old who had a stem cell transplant for acute myeloid leukemia, so the T cells may come from the graft donor.

The chain links TRBV20-1 to TRBJ2-5; 7 bases are shared with TRBD1. Per germline, CDR1 DFQATT and CDR2 SNEGSKA (reference sequence). The CDR3 length is 12 residues. With 6 bases clipped from V and 2 bases from J, the junction kept 3 bases outside the gene matches. The CDR3: CSATGQQETQYF. DNA of the CDR3: TGCAGTGCAACGGGACAGCAAGAGACCCAGTACTTC.

The chain joins TRBV28 to TRBJ2-3, with a possible D match to TRBD2 (6 bases). This CDR3 is built from 14 residues. CDR1 is MDHEN, CDR2 SYDVKM, per germline. V lost 5 bases and J lost 3, with 12 bases in between. The CDR3 loop is CASSPPGGTDTQYF. DNA of the CDR3: TGTGCCAGCAGTCCCCCCGGGGGAACAGATACGCAGTATTTT.

This clonotype was seen a handful of times. The chain recombines TRBV4-3 with TRBJ2-2, with D possibly being TRBD1 or TRBD2 (6 bases each). CDR1 and CDR2 from the germline V gene are LGHNA and YSLEER. This CDR3 has 16 residues. Trimming shortened V by 4 bases and J by 6 bases, and 18 bases separated the two germline ends. The CDR3 nucleotides are TGCGCCAGCAGCCTGTGGGGGGCGGGGAGGCCCGGGGAGCTGTTTTTT. Its protein product is CASSLWGAGRPGELFF.

The chain uses TRBV5-4 and TRBJ1-1; weak D call: TRBD1 (5 bases). The CDR3 has 15 residues. Trimming removed 1 base at V and 4 bases at J, with 14 bases between. Looked up from germline, CDR1 is SGHNT and CDR2 is YYREEE (reference sequence). CDR3 DNA sequence: TGTGCCAGCAGCTTGCTACAGGCTGGTGGCACTGAAGCTTTCTTT. Protein product: CASSLLQAGGTEAFF.

This clonotype was detected a few times. This rearrangement joins TRBV7-9 to TRBJ2-7, with D possibly being TRBD1 (5 bases). There are 13 residues in the CDR3. The germline V gene encodes CDR1 SEHNR and CDR2 FQNEAQ (reference sequence). V lost 0 bases and J 3 bases, leaving 6 bases between the germline ends. The CDR3 protein is CASSLAGHYEQYV. CDR3 sequence (DNA): TGTGCCAGCAGCTTAGCGGGGCACTACGAGCAGTACGTC.

The rearrangement joins TRBV7-9 to TRBJ2-7; unclear D gene. The CDR3 spans 13 residues. V lost 5 bases to trimming and J lost 6 bases, with 14 bases between them. Germline loops: CDR1 SEHNR, CDR2 FQNEAQ (reference sequence). The CDR3 sequence is CASSKTGVGEQYV. DNA of the CDR3: TGTGCCAGCAGCAAAACCGGCGTCGGCGAGCAGTACGTC.

The chain is built from TRBV5-1 and TRBJ2-7; 12 bases fit TRBD2. After removal of 8 bases from V and 3 bases from J, the junction contained 3 bases not matched to a gene. Germline V gene sequence: CDR1 SGHRS, CDR2 YFSETQ. The CDR3 contains 13 residues. The CDR3 DNA reads as TGCGCCAGTAGACTAGCGGGGGACTACGAGCAGTACTTC. Its protein is CASRLAGDYEQYF.

The chain joins TRBV7-9 to TRBJ2-5, with D possibly TRBD1 on 6 matching bases. CDR3 length: 13 residues. With 1 base removed from V and 7 bases from J, the gap between germline ends came to 10 bases. The V gene's germline CDR1 is SEHNR and CDR2 FQNEAQ (reference sequence). CDR3 amino acids: CASSLEGVGTQYF. CDR3 in DNA: TGTGCCAGCAGCTTAGAGGGGGTGGGGACCCAGTACTTC.

As regards this clonotype: An end of the junction differs from the germline gene, which may be a read error. The chain links TRBV7-9 to TRBJ2-7, with TRBD1 identical over 8 bases. Germline loops: CDR1 SEHNR, CDR2 FQNEAQ (reference sequence). This CDR3 contains 12 residues. The CDR3 spells CASSLSSGQDLF. The DNA of the CDR3 is TGTGCCAGCAGCTTAAGTTCGGGACAGGATCTTTTC.

A few counts support this clonotype. The chain is built from TRBV3-1 and TRBJ2-7; D gene uncertain. The V gene's germline CDR1 is LGHDT and CDR2 YNNKEL (reference sequence). Trimming cost V 0 bases and J 2 bases, with 11 bases left between them. This CDR3 contains 15 residues. CDR3 nucleotides: TGTGCCAGCAGCCAAGAGGTGGTCAGTACCTACGAGCAGTACTTC. Its translation: CASSQEVVSTYEQYF.